This T cell receptor (beta chain) is drawn from a study of shared clonotypes between healthy human individuals. Overall study findings and caveats: The small donor group covered limited genetic and exposure diversity.

Per the germline V gene, CDR1 is SEHNR and CDR2 is FQNEAQ (reference sequence). This CDR3 is 12 amino acids long. This clone was observed a single time. Its antigen is not identified. The likely explanation is a read error, given a far larger clone one base away. PCR replicates from unsorted PBMC used around 320 ng DNA, and this amount was about 30,000 T cell genomes. Using immunoSEQ multiplex PCR, the repertoire was profiled, and TCRdb retains in-frame clones only, with some absent. The sample has approximately 500,000 clones; over 60% are singletons. The unsorted samples took tens of millions of PBMCs to get genomic DNA.

Sample: PBMCs. The V call is TRBV7-9, the J call TRBJ2-5, with D maybe TRBD2 (5 bases). The clonotype comes from a woman aged 40 to 55 in good health. Some clones in this sample may be carry-over from other donors' samples. CDR3 bases: TGTGCCAGCAACTTAGCGATCGAGACCCAGTACTTC. It is translated as CASNLAIETQYF. Full variable domain (outside the CDR3, taken from reference TRBV7-9 and TRBJ2-5): DTGVSQNPRHKITKRGQNVTFRCDPISEHNRLYWYRQTLGQGPEFLTYFQNEAQLEKSRLLSDRFSAERPKGSFSTLEIQRTEQGDSAMYLCASNLAIETQYFGPGTRLLVL.